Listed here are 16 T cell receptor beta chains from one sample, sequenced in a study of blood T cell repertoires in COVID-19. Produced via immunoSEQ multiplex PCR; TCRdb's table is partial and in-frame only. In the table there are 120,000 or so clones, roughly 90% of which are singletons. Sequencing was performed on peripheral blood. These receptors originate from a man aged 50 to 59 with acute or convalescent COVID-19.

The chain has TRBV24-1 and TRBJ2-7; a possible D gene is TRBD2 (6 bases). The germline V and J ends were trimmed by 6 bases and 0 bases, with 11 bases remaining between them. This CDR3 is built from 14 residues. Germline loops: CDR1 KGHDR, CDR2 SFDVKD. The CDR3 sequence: CATSSAGSSYEQYF. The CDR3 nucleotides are TGTGCCACCAGTAGTGCGGGAAGCTCCTACGAGCAGTACTTC.

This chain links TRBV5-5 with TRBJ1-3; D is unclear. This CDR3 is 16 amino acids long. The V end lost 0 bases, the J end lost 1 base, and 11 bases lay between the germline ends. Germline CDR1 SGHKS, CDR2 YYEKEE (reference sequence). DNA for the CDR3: TGTGCCAGCAGCTTGGACGGGTTTTTTTCTGGAAACACCATATATTTT. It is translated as CASSLDGFFSGNTIYF.

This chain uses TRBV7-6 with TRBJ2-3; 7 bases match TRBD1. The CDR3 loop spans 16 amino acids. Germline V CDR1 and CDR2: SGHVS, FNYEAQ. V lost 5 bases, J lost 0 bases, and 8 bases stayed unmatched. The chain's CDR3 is CASSIRQGSSTDTQYF. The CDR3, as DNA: TGTGCCAGCAGCATCCGACAGGGCTCTAGCACAGATACGCAGTATTTT.

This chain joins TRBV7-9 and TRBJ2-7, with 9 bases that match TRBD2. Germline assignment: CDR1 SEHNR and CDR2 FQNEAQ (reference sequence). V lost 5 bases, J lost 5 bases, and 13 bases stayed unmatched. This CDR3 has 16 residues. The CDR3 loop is CASSPGEVAGEHEQYF. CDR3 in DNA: TGTGCCAGCAGCCCAGGCGAAGTAGCGGGAGAACACGAGCAGTACTTC.

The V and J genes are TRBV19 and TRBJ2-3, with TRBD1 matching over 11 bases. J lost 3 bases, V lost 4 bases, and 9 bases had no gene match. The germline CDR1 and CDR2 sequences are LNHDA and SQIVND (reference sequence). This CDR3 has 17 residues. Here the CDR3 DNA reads TGTGCCAGTAGTAGTCGTGGGACAGGGGGTGGAACAGATACGCAGTATTTT. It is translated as CASSSRGTGGGTDTQYF.

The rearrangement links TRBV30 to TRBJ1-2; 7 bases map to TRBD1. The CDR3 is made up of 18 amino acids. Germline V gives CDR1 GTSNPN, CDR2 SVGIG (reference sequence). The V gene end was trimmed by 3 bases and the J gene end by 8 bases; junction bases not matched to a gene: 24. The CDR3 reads CAWRRFPLKGAGGRGYTF. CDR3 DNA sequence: TGTGCCTGGAGACGCTTTCCCCTCAAGGGGGCGGGAGGTCGAGGCTACACCTTC.

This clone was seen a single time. CDR3 nucleotide sequence: TGTGCCAGTAGTAGAGTAGCGGGAGGGAACACAGATACGCAGTATTTT. Translated: CASSRVAGGNTDTQYF. The chain uses TRBV19 and TRBJ2-3, with 11 bases aligning to TRBD2. Trimming took 4 bases from V and 2 from J; bases not matched to a gene: 5. The CDR3 totals 16 residues. The germline V gene has CDR1 LNHDA and CDR2 SQIVND (reference sequence). The complete variable domain, with remaining parts taken from reference TRBV19 and TRBJ2-3, reads DGGITQSPKYLFRKEGQNVTLSCEQNLNHDAMYWYRQDPGQGLRLIYYSQIVNDFQKGDIAEGYSVSREKKESFPLTVTSAQKNPTAFYLCASSRVAGGNTDTQYFGPGTRLTVL.

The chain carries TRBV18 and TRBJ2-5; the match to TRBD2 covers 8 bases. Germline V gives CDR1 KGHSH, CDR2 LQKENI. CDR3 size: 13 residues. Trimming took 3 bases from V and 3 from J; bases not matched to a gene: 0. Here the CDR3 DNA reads TGTGCCAGCTCACCGGGACTAGAAGAGACCCAGTACTTC. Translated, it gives CASSPGLEETQYF.

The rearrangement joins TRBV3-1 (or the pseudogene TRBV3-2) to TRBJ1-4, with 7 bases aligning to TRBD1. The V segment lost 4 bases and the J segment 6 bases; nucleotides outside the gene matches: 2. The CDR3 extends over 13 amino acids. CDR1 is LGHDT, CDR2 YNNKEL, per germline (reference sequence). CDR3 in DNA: TGTGCCAGCAGCCGAGGGACAGATGAAAAACTGTTTTTT. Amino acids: CASSRGTDEKLFF.

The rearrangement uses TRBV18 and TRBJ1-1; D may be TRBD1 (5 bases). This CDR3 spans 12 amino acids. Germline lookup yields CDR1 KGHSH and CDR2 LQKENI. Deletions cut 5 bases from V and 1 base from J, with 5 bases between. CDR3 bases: TGTGCCAGCTCAGGGGCGAACACTGAAGCTTTCTTT. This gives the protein CASSGANTEAFF.

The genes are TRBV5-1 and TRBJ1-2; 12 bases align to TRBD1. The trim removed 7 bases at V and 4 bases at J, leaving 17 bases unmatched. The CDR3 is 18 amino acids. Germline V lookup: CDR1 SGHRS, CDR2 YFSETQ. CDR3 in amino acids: CASGRSGTGGDGGYGYTF. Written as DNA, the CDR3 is TGCGCCAGCGGACGTTCCGGGACAGGGGGCGACGGAGGCTATGGCTACACCTTC.

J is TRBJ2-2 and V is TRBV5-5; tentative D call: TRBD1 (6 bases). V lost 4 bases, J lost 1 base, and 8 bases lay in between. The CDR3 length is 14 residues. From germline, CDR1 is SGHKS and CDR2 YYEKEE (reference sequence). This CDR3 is CASSRTVNTGELFF. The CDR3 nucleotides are TGTGCCAGCAGCAGGACAGTGAACACCGGGGAGCTGTTTTTT.

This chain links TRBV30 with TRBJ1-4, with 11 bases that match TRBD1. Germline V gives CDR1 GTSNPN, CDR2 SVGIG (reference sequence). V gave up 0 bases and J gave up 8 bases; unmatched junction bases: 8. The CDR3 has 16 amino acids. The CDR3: CAWSVPPGQGGEKLFF. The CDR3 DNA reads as TGTGCCTGGAGTGTACCCCCGGGACAGGGGGGGGAAAAACTGTTTTTT.

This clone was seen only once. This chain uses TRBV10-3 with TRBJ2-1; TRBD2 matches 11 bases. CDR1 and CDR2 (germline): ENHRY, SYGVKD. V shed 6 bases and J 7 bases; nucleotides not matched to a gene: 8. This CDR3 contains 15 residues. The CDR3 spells CAIRELAGVTNEQFF. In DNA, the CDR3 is TGTGCCATCAGGGAACTAGCGGGAGTAACAAATGAGCAGTTCTTC.

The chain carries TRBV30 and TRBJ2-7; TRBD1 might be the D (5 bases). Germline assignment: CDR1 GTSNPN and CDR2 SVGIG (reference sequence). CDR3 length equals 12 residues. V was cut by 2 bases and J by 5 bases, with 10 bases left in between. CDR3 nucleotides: TGTGCCTGGAGTCGTCAGGGTAACGAGCAGTACTTC. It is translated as CAWSRQGNEQYF.

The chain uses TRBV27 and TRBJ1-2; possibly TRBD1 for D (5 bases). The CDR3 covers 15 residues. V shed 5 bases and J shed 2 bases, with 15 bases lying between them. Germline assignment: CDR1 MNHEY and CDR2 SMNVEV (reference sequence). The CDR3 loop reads CASSRLQVPNYGYTF. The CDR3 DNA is TGTGCCAGCAGTCGGTTACAGGTGCCCAACTATGGCTACACCTTC.